The rows below give T cell receptor beta chains drawn from one sample of a study of OX40 agonist ivuxolimab in advanced cancers. Clones were read by immunoSEQ multiplex PCR, and TCRdb kept only the in-frame ones, dropping some. The sample has about 48,000 clones; approximately 92% are singletons. The sample here was CD4+ or CD8+ T cells sorted from blood, taken in a trial of the OX40 agonist ivuxolimab. The receptors shown here come from an adult with an advanced solid tumor such as melanoma, head and neck, liver or kidney cancer. Each CDR3 is given with its conserved first and last residue. A D gene is named only where the DNA matches it firmly. Size values are once, few and many counts, or a class for expanded clones, and some rows have none.

V	J	D	size	DNA	CDR3
TRBV7-2	TRBJ2-7	NA	NA	TGTGCCAGCAGCTTAGATGTGTACGAGCAGTACTTC	CASSLDVYEQYF
TRBV9	TRBJ1-3	NA	NA	TGTGCCAGCAGCGGTGACAAACCACTACCTTGGAGAAACACCATATATTTT	CASSGDKPLPWRNTIYF
TRBV28	TRBJ1-2	TRBD1	NA	TGTGCCAGCAGTTTACAGAGGGGGCAAGGCTACACCTTC	CASSLQRGQGYTF
TRBV10-3	TRBJ1-2	NA	NA	TGTGCCATCAGTGAGTCGGGGGAGGACTATGGCTACACCTTC	CAISESGEDYGYTF
TRBV7-8	TRBJ2-3	NA	NA	TGTGCCAGCAGCTTAGGACTACGAGCAGATACGCAGTATTTT	CASSLGLRADTQYF
TRBV6-5	TRBJ1-3	NA	NA	TGTGCCAGCATCCTACAGAACCGCCCTGGAAACACCATATATTTT	CASILQNRPGNTIYF
TRBV5-5	TRBJ1-2	TRBD1	NA	TGTGCCAGCAGCTTGGGTGGGACAGGGGGCTTCTATGGCTACACCTTC	CASSLGGTGGFYGYTF
TRBV6-1	TRBJ2-5	NA	NA	TGTGCCAGCAGTGAATTTTTAGGGAACCAAGAGACCCAGTACTTC	CASSEFLGNQETQYF
TRBV7-2	TRBJ1-3	NA	NA	TGTGCCAGCAGCCCCCTTCTGACCGGAAACACCATATATTTT	CASSPLLTGNTIYF
TRBV6-1	TRBJ1-5	NA	NA	TGTGCCAGCAGTGCTCGAGGGGCGGTTAGCAATCAGCCCCAGCATTTT	CASSARGAVSNQPQHF
TRBV7-5	TRBJ2-7	NA	once	TGTGCCAGAAGCTCATCAGGGGGAATCGGAAAAACCTACGAGCAGTACTTC	CARSSSGGIGKTYEQYF
TRBV13	TRBJ2-2	NA	NA	TGTGCCAGCAGCTTGACTTTTAACACCGGGGAGCTGTTTTTT	CASSLTFNTGELFF
TRBV18	TRBJ2-3	NA	NA	TGTGCCAGCTCACTGCAAGGACGGCGCACAGATACGCAGTATTTT	CASSLQGRRTDTQYF
TRBV11-2	TRBJ1-2	TRBD1	once	TGTGCCAGCAGCTTATGGTCGGGACAGGGCAATAGCTACACCTTC	CASSLWSGQGNSYTF
TRBV6-1	TRBJ1-1	TRBD1	NA	TGTGCCAGCAGATTGGGACAGGAGAACACTGAAGCTTTCTTT	CASRLGQENTEAFF
TRBV7-2	TRBJ1-5	NA	few	TGTGCCAGCAGCTTAGTAGGGGATCAGCCCCAGCATTTT	CASSLVGDQPQHF
TRBV5-1	TRBJ2-1	TRBD2	NA	TGCGCCAGCAGCCCTTTCACGGGACTAACAGACAATGAGCAGTTCTTC	CASSPFTGLTDNEQFF
TRBV5-4	TRBJ2-5	NA	once	TGTGCCAGCAGCTTGTATACGAAGGAGACCCAGTACTTC	CASSLYTKETQYF
TRBV18	TRBJ1-1	NA	NA	TGTGCCAGCTCCCGCGAGCAGTTGAACACTGAAGCTTTCTTT	CASSREQLNTEAFF
TRBV14	TRBJ2-7	TRBD2	NA	TGTGCCAGCAGCCCCCTTTTAGCGGGGTACCTGGGAGAGCAGTACTTC	CASSPLLAGYLGEQYF
TRBV6-1	TRBJ1-6	NA	NA	TGTGCCAGCAGTAAAGTAACCCGAGAGGATTCACCCCTCCACTTT	CASSKVTREDSPLHF
TRBV10-3	TRBJ1-4	TRBD1	NA	TGTGCCATCGGGACAGGGGCAACTAATGAAAAACTGTTTTTT	CAIGTGATNEKLFF
TRBV5-1	TRBJ1-1	NA	NA	TGCGCCAGCAGGTACAGGGATGACACTGAAGCTTTCTTT	CASRYRDDTEAFF
TRBV18	TRBJ1-1	NA	NA	TGTGCCAGCTCACCCGCCACGAACACTGAAGCTTTCTTT	CASSPATNTEAFF
TRBV23-1	TRBJ1-2	NA	NA	TGCGCCAGCAGTCAATCACTAGCCCTTTCAGCTAACTATGGCTACACCTTC	CASSQSLALSANYGYTF
TRBV30	TRBJ2-5	TRBD2	NA	TGTGCCTGGGGAGCGGGACTGGAGACCCAGTACTTC	CAWGAGLETQYF
TRBV7-9	TRBJ1-2	NA	NA	TGTGCCAGCAGCCCGCGGACTGGCTATGGCTACACCTTC	CASSPRTGYGYTF